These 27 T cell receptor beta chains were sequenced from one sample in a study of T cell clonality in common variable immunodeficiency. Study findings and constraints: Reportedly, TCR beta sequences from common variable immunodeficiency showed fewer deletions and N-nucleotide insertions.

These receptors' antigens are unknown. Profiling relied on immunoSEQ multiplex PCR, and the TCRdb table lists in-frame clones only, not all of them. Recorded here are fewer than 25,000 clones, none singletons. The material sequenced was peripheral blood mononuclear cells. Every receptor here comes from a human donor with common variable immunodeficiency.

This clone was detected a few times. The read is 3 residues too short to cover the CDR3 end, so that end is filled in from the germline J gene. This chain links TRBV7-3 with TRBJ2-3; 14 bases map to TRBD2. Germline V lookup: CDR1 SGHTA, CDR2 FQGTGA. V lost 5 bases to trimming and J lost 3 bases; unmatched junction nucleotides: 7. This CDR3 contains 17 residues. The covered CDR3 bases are TGTGCCAGCAGCCCCTTACGGACTAGCGGGAGGACAGATACG. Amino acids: CASSPLRTSGRTDT. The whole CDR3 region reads CASSPLRTSGRTDTQYF. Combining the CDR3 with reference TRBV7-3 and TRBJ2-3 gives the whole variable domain GAGVSQTPSNKVTEKGKYVELRCDPISGHTALYWYRQSLGQGPEFLIYFQGTGAADDSGLPNDRFFAVRPEGSVSTLKIQRTERGDSAVYLCASSPLRTSGRTDTQYFGPGTRLTVL.

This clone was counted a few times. The CDR3 region is CASSPGQGADYGYTF. Partial CDR3 DNA: TGTGCCAGCAGCCCAGGACAGGGGGCGGACTATGGC. This sequence joins TRBV7-6 and TRBJ1-2, with 11 bases lining up with TRBD1. Read data end 3 residues before the CDR3 end; the end is taken from the germline J gene. This CDR3 is built from 15 residues. With V trimmed by 5 bases and J by 3 bases, 5 bases remained unmatched. The germline CDR1 and CDR2 sequences are SGHVS and FNYEAQ.

Incomplete CDR3 DNA: TGTGCCAGCAGCGTGGTGACAGGTAGCTACGAG. It codes for CASSVVTGSYE. The CDR3, in full, reads CASSVVTGSYEQYF. The chain combines TRBV7-9 with TRBJ2-7; weak D call: TRBD1 (6 bases). The read ends 3 residues before the CDR3 terminus; that terminus is restored from the germline J gene. The germline CDR1 and CDR2 sequences are SEHNR and FQNEAQ (reference sequence). This CDR3 is 14 amino acids long. Trimming stripped 5 bases from V and 3 bases from J, with 14 bases between.

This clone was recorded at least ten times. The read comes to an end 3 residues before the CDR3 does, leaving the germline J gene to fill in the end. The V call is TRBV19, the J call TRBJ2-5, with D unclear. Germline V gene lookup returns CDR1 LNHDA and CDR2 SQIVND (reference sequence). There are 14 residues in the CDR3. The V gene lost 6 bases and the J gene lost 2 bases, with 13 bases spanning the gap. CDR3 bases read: TGTGCCAGTAGGGCGGCTAGGCCTCAAGAGACC. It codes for CASRAARPQET. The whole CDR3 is CASRAARPQETQYF.

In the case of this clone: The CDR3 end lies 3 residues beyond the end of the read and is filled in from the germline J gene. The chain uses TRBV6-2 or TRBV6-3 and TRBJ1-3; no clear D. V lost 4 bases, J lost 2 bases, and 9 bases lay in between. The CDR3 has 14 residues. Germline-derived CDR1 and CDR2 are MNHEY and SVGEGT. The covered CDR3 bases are TGTGCCAGCAGTTCGGGTGCGACTGGAAACACC. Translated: CASSSGATGNT. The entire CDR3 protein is CASSSGATGNTIYF.

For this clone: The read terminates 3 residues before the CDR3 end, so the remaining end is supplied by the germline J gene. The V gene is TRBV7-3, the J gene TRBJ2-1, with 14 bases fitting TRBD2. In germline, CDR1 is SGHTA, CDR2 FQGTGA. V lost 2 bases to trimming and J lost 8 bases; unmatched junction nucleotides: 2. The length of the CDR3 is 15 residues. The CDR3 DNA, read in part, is TGTGCCAGCAGCTTAGGGACTAGCGGGAGCTATGAG. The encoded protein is CASSLGTSGSYE. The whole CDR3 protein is CASSLGTSGSYEQFF.

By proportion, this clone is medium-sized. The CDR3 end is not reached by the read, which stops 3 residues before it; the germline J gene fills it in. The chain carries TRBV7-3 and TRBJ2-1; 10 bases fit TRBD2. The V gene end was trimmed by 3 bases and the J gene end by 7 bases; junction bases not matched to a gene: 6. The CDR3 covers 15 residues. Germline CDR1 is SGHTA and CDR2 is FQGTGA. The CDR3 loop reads CASSFPGTSENEQFF. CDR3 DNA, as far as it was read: TGTGCCAGCAGCTTCCCGGGGACTAGCGAGAATGAG.

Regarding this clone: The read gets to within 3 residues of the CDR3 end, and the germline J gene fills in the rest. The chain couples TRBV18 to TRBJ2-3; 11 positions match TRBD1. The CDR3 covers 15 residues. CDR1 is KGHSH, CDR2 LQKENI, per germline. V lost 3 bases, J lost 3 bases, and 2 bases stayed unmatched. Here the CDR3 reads CASSPGQGATDTQYF. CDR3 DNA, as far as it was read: TGTGCCAGCTCACCTGGACAGGGGGCGACAGATACG.

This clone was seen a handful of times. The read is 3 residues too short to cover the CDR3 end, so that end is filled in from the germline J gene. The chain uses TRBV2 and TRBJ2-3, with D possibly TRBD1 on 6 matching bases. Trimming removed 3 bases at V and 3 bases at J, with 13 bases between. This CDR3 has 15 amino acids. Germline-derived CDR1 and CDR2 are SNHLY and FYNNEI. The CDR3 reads CASSEPGVETDTQYF. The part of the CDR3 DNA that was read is TGTGCCAGCAGTGAGCCAGGGGTGGAAACAGATACG.

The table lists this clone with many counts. The CDR3 is CASSFGAHNEQFF. The DNA read from the CDR3 is TGTGCCAGCAGCTTTGGGGCTCACAATGAG. The chain combines TRBV7-2 with TRBJ2-1, with D perhaps TRBD1 (5 bases). The read halts 3 residues ahead of the CDR3 end, with the missing end drawn from the germline J gene. Germline loops: CDR1 SGHTA, CDR2 FQGNSA. Trimming left V 3 bases short and J 5 bases short, with 8 bases between. The CDR3 consists of 13 residues.

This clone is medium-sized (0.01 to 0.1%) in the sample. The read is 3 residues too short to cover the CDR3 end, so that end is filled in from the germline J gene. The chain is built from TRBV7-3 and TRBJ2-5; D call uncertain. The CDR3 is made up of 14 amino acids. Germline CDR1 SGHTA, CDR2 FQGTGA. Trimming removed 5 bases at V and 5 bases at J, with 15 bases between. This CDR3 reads CASSLRPNGETQYF. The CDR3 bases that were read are TGTGCCAGCAGCCTCCGTCCAAACGGGGAGACC.

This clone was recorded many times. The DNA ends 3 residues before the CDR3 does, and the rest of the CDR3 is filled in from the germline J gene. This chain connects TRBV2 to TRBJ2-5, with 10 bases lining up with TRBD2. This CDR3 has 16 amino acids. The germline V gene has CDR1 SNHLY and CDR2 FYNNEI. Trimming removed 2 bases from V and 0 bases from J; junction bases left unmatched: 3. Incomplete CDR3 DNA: TGTGCCAGCAGTGAACGACTAGCGGGTAACCAAGAGACC. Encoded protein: CASSERLAGNQET. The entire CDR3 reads CASSERLAGNQETQYF.

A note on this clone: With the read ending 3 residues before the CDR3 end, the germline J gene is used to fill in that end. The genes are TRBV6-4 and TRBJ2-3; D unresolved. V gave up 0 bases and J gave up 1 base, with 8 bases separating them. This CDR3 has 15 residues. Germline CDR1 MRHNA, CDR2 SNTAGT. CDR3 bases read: TGTGCCAGCAGTGACTCGGGCAGCCGCACAGATACG. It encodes CASSDSGSRTDT. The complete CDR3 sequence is CASSDSGSRTDTQYF.

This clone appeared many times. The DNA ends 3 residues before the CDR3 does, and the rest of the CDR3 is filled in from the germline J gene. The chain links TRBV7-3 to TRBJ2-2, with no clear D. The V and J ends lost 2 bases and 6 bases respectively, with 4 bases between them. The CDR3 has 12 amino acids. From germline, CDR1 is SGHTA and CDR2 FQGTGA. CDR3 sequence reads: CASSLFAGELFF. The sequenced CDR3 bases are TGTGCCAGCAGCTTATTCGCCGGGGAG.

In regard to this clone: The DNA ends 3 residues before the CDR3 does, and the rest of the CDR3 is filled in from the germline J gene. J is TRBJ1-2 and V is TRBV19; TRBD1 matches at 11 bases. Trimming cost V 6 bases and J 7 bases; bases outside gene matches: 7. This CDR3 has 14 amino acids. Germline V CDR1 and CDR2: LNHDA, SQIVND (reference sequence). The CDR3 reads CASRTDRGLFGYTF. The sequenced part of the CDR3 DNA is TGTGCCAGTAGAACGGACAGGGGGCTTTTTGGC. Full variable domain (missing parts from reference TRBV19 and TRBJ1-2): DGGITQSPKYLFRKEGQNVTLSCEQNLNHDAMYWYRQDPGQGLRLIYYSQIVNDFQKGDIAEGYSVSREKKESFPLTVTSAQKNPTAFYLCASRTDRGLFGYTFGSGTRLTVV.

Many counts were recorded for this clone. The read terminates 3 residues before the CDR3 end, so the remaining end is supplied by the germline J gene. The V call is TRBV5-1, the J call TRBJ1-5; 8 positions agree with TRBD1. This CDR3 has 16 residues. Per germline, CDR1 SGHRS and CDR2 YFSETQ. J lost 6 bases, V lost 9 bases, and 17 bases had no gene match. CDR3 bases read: TGCGCCACCAGAAAACGGACAGGGAGGGCGAGTCAGCCC. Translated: CATRKRTGRASQP. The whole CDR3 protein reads CATRKRTGRASQPQHF.

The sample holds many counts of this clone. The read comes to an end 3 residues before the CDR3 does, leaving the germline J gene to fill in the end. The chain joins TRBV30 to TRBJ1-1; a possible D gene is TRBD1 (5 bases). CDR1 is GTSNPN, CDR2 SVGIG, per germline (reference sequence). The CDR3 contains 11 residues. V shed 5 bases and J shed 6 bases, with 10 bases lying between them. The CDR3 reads CAWGGYAEAFF. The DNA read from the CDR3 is TGTGCCTGGGGGGGGTACGCTGAA.

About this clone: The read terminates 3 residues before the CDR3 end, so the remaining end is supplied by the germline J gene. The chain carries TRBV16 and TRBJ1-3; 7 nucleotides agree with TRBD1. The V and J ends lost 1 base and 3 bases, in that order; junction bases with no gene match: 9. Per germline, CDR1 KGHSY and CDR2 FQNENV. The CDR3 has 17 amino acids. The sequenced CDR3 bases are TGTGCCAGCAGCCAATATCCCCCAGGGGGTTATGGAAACACC. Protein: CASSQYPPGGYGNT. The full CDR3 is CASSQYPPGGYGNTIYF.

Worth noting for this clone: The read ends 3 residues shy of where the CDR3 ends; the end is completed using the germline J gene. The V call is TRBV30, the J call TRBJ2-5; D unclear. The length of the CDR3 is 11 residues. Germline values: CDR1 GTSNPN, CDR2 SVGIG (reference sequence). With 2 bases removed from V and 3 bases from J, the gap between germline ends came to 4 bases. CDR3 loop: CAWSSEETQYF. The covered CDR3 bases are TGTGCCTGGAGTAGCGAAGAGACC.

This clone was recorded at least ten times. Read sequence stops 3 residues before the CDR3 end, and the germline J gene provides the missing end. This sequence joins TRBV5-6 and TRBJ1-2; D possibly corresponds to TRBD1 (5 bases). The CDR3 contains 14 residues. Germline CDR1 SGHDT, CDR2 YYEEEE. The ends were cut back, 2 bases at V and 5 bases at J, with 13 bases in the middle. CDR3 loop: CASSFAQGGYGYTF. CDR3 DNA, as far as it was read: TGTGCCAGCAGCTTCGCGCAGGGCGGTTATGGC.

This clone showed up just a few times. The CDR3 bases that were read are TGTGCCACCCACGCAGGCTCCACGACCGGGGAG. It is translated as CATHAGSTTGE. The whole CDR3 protein is CATHAGSTTGELFF. V usage is TRBV19 and J usage is TRBJ2-2; D is ambiguous. The read comes to an end 3 residues before the CDR3 does, leaving the germline J gene to fill in the end. Trimming pared 10 bases from V and 5 bases from J, leaving 17 bases between. The germline V gene has CDR1 LNHDA and CDR2 SQIVND (reference sequence). CDR3 length: 14 residues.

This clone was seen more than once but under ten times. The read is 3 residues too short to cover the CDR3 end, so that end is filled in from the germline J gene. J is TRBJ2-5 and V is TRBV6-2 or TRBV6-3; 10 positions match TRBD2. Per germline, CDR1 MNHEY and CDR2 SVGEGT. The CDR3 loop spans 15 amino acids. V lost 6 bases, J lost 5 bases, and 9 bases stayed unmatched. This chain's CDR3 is CASRGLAGVGETQYF. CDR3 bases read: TGTGCCAGCAGGGGCCTAGCGGGGGTTGGGGAGACC.

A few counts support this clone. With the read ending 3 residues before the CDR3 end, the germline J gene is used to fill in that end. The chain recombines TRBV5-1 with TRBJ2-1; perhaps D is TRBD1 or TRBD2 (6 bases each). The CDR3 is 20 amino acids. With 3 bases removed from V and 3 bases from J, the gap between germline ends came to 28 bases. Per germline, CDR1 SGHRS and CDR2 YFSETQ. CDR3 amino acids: CASSSKTTGLLRGGYNEQFF. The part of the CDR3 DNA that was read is TGCGCCAGCAGCTCCAAAACGACAGGCCTACTTCGGGGAGGCTACAATGAG.

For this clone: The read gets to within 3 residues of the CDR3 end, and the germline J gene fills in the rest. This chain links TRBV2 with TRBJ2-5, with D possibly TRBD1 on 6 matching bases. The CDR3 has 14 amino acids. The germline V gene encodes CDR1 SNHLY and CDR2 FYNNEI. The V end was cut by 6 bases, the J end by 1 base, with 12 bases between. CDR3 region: CASSFRTVQETQYF. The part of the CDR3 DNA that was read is TGTGCCAGCAGCTTCAGGACAGTCCAAGAGACC.

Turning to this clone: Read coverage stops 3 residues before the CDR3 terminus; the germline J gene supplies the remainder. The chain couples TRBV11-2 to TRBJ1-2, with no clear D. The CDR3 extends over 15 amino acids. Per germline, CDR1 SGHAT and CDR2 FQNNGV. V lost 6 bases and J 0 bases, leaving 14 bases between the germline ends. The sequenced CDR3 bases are TGTGCCAGCAGTTTCTCCAGATCGACTAACTATGGC. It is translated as CASSFSRSTNYG. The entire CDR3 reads CASSFSRSTNYGYTF. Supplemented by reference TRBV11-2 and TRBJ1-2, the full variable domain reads EAGVAQSPRYKIIEKRQSVAFWCNPISGHATLYWYQQILGQGPKLLIQFQNNGVVDDSQLPKDRFSAERLKGVDSTLKIQPAKLEDSAVYLCASSFSRSTNYGYTFGSGTRLTVV.

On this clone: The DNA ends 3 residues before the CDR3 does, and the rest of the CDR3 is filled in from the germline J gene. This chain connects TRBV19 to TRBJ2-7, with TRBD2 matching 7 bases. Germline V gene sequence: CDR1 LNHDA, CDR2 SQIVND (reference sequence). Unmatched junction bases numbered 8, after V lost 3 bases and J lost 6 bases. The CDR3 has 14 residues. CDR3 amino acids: CASSIYAGEGEQYF. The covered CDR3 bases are TGTGCCAGTAGTATTTACGCGGGAGAAGGCGAG.

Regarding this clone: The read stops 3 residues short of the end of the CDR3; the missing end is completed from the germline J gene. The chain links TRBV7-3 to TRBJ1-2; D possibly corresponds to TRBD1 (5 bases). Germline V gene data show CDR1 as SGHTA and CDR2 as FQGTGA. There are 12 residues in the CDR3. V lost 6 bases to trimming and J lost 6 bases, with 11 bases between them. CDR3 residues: CASRDDSNGYTF. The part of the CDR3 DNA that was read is TGTGCCAGCAGAGACGACAGCAATGGC.